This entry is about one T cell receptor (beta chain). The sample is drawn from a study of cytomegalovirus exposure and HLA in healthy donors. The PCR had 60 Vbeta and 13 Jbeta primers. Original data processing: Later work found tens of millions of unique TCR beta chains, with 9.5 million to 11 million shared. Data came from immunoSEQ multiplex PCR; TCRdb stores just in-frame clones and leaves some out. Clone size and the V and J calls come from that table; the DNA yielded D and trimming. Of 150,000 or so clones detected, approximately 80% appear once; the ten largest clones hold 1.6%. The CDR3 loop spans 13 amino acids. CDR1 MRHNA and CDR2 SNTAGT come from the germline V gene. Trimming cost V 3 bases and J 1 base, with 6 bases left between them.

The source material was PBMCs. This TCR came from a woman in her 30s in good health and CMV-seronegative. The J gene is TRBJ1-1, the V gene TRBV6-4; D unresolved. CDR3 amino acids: CASSEARNTEAFF. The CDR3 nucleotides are TGTGCCAGCAGTGAGGCAAGGAACACTGAAGCTTTCTTT.